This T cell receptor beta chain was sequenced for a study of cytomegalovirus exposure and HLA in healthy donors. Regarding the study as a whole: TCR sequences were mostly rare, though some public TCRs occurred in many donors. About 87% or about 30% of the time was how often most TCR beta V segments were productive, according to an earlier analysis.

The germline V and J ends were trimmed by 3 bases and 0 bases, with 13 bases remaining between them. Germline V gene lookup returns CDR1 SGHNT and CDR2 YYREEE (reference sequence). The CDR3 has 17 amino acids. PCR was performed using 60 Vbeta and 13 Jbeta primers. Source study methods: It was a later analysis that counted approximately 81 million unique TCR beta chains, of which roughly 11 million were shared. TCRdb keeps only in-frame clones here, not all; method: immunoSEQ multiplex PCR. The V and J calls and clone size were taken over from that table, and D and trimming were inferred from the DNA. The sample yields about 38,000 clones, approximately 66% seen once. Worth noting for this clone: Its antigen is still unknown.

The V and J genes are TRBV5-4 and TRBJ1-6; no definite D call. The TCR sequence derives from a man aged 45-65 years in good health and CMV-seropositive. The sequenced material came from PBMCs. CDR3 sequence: CASSSDARSSYNSPLHF. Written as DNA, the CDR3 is TGTGCCAGCAGCTCCGATGCCCGGAGCTCCTATAATTCACCCCTCCACTTT.